The T cell receptor (beta chain) under discussion was sequenced for a study of post-analysis software for immune sequencing data (dated by TCRdb to 2015 to 2017). Describing the broader study: Disease courses on record covered relapsing-remitting, secondary progressive and progressive-relapsing multiple sclerosis, though some patients had no subtype annotation. A subset of samples was prepared in parallel using single-end sample barcoding, then pooled and co-amplified after Illumina adapter ligation. The patient repertoires were set against ten to eleven previously published healthy control repertoires from donors whose ages ranged from roughly 6 to 27 years.

The method was PCR. The sample was run on an Illumina HiSeq 2500. To reduce PCR and sequencing biases, unique molecular identifiers were incorporated into the TCR beta cDNA libraries. Some 500,000 cDNA molecules were obtained per 1 to 10 million input T cells, so each molecule approximated one T cell. The same protocol used for the earlier healthy control dataset was applied to prepare and sequence the patient libraries. Samples belonging to the same batch were prepared together, multiplexed and sequenced on a shared HiSeq lane. The original pipeline was this. MIGEC was used to process the raw barcoded reads, and molecular identifier groups with only a single read were discarded before consensus assembly and CDR3 extraction. VDJtools was used for post-analysis of the clonotype tables, and diversity was normalized by down-sampling every dataset to the size of the smallest sample. Repertoire overlap clustering matched CDR3 amino acid but not nucleotide sequences to correct batch-related cross-sample contamination. TCRdb's own reprocessing of the public reads used fastp at Q25 and MiXCR and kept productive beta chains. Every CDR3 protein is listed once, alongside the most common genes and DNA of its rows. In this record, the V and J calls reflect TCRdb's handling and not the investigators' own analysis. The sample contains about 560,000 distinct CDR3 sequences, about 40% of them found a single time. The top ten hold under 2% of the sample.

TCR beta repertoires were profiled from peripheral blood of over 10 young patients with multiple sclerosis to demonstrate the VDJtools post-analysis software. Multiple sclerosis patients were children and adolescents aged about 6 to 16 years. General conclusions and limits of the study: Direct clustering with F measure showed strong co-clustering of samples prepared in the same batch, prompting a batch-effect correction. The control group was slightly older than the multiple sclerosis patient group. Significantly higher frequencies in patients than in controls were found for five or six TRBV segments, including TRBV5-6, TRBV5-1 and TRBV20-1. Compared with controls, multiple sclerosis patients had significantly lower normalized Chao1 diversity, a finding suggesting substantial peripheral T-cell clonal expansion.

From cysteine to phenylalanine, the CDR3 is 11 amino acids long. Left in the record is the CDR3 DNA by itself, 33 bases read in frame from the first base. Per the germline V gene (reference sequence), SEHNR is the CDR1 and FQNEAQ is the CDR2. Cut back by 6 bases and 0 bases, the V and J ends lie 3 bases apart. Ten or more counts support this clonotype. Its recognized antigen is unknown. No clone much larger than this one lies a single base away; base qualities are absent. Source material: blood. This clonotype originated in a girl aged 5-17 years with multiple sclerosis. The rearrangement combines TRBV7-9 with TRBJ2-7; there is no confident call for the D gene. The CDR3: CASRSSYEQYF. In nucleotides, the sequence is TGTGCCAGCAGGAGCTCCTACGAGCAGTACTTC.